Following are 27 T cell receptor beta chains from one sample sequenced in a study of beta chain features in type 1 diabetes. Notes on the study in general: People with Type 1 diabetes carried modestly yet significantly shorter TCRB CDR3s in all four CD4+ subsets.

No antigen is known for these receptors. TCRB transcripts that were expressed got sequenced, as all of the isolated RNA had been reverse transcribed. The data were produced by immunoSEQ multiplex PCR, yet TCRdb's version contains in-frame clones alone and is incomplete. Here the sample spans 300,000 or so clones, approximately 13% being singletons. What was sequenced was naive CD4+ T cells from blood. The receptor source for this set is a woman under 30 with type 1 diabetes.

The rearrangement links TRBV7-2 to TRBJ2-3, with D perhaps TRBD1 (5 bases). The V gene's germline CDR1 is SGHTA and CDR2 FQGNSA. The CDR3 extends over 14 amino acids. V was shortened by 6 bases and J by 2 bases, with 12 bases between the two germline ends. For the CDR3, the DNA is TGTGCCAGCAGGTTTCAGGGAATCACAGATACGCAGTATTTT. Its protein is CASRFQGITDTQYF.

V is TRBV30 and J is TRBJ2-1; TRBD2 aligns across 14 bases. CDR1 and CDR2 (germline): GTSNPN, SVGIG (reference sequence). This CDR3 has 14 amino acids. V trimming: 5 bases; J trimming: 7 bases; junction bases outside the gene matches: 4. CDR3 residues: CAWGGLAGDNEQFF. CDR3 in DNA: TGTGCCTGGGGGGGACTAGCGGGAGATAATGAGCAGTTCTTC.

V is TRBV18 and J is TRBJ2-1, with 9 bases that match TRBD1. The CDR3 has 15 residues. The V segment lost 1 base and the J segment 5 bases; nucleotides outside the gene matches: 3. Per the germline V gene, CDR1 is KGHSH and CDR2 is LQKENI. CDR3 nucleotide sequence: TGTGCCAGCTCACCACAGGGACAGGGTAACAATGAGCAGTTCTTC. It encodes CASSPQGQGNNEQFF.

This clone was picked up a small number of times. V gene TRBV28 combines with J gene TRBJ1-5; D is unclear. CDR1 is MDHEN, CDR2 SYDVKM, per germline. V was trimmed by 5 bases and J by 9 bases, leaving 11 bases between them. This CDR3 has 12 amino acids. CDR3: CASSMGGRPQHF. In DNA form, the CDR3 reads TGTGCCAGCAGTATGGGCGGGCGGCCCCAGCATTTT.

This clone was counted between two and nine times. This chain joins TRBV28 and TRBJ1-1, with a tentative D call TRBD1 (6 bases). The length of the CDR3 is 15 residues. Deletions cut 8 bases from V and 5 bases from J, with 21 bases between. CDR1 is MDHEN, CDR2 SYDVKM, per germline. The CDR3 coding sequence is TGTGCCAGCGGGTTTACGGGGGCGGGGGAGACTGAAGCTTTCTTT. Residues: CASGFTGAGETEAFF.

This clone was seen a few times. This chain links TRBV9 with TRBJ1-1; 9 bases align to TRBD1. The CDR3 is 14 amino acids. From germline, CDR1 is SGDLS and CDR2 YYNGEE. J gave up 7 bases and V 3 bases, and 7 bases lay outside the gene matches. As DNA, the CDR3 is TGTGCCAGCAGCGACGGGACAGGGAATTTTGAAGCTTTCTTT. Protein product: CASSDGTGNFEAFF.

This chain connects TRBV27 to TRBJ2-1; maybe TRBD1 (7 bases). The germline V gene encodes CDR1 MNHEY and CDR2 SMNVEV (reference sequence). V lost 5 bases and J lost 4, with 15 bases in between. The CDR3 contains 15 residues. CDR3 DNA: TGTGCCAGCAGTCCGACCGCGGGACAGTACAATGAGCAGTTCTTC. This encodes CASSPTAGQYNEQFF.

This clone came up a few times. The chain combines TRBV4-1 with TRBJ2-1; 9 positions agree with TRBD2. V was pared by 2 bases and J by 2 bases, with 4 bases of the junction left unmatched. CDR3 length: 16 amino acids. Germline CDR1 and CDR2: MGHRA and YSYEKL. CDR3 in amino acids: CASSQSPSGAYNEQFF. DNA of the CDR3: TGCGCCAGCAGCCAAAGCCCTAGCGGGGCCTACAATGAGCAGTTCTTC.

There are a few counts of this clone. The chain couples TRBV6-5 to TRBJ2-5, with 8 bases that match TRBD2. V lost 0 bases and J lost 4; bases outside the gene matches: 4. Germline V CDR1 and CDR2: MNHEY, SVGAGI. The CDR3 is 15 amino acids. The CDR3 here is CASSYSTLAGETQYF. The DNA of the CDR3 is TGTGCCAGCAGTTACTCGACCCTAGCGGGAGAGACCCAGTACTTC.

To note about this clone: This sample includes further DNA sequences coding for the same CDR3. The CDR3 nucleotides read TGTGCCAGCTCACGACAGGACGGATATAATGAGCAGTTCTTC. Translation gives CASSRQDGYNEQFF. This chain joins TRBV18 and TRBJ2-1; D is possibly TRBD1 (6 bases). Germline V gene sequence: CDR1 KGHSH, CDR2 LQKENI. The V gene lost 4 bases and the J gene lost 7 bases, with 14 bases spanning the gap. This CDR3 contains 14 residues.

This sequence joins TRBV7-2 and TRBJ1-2; D is uncertain. Trimming took 2 bases from V and 8 from J, leaving 6 bases between them. Germline values: CDR1 SGHTA, CDR2 FQGNSA. CDR3 length: 11 amino acids. The chain's CDR3 is CASSLSVGYTF. In nucleotides, the CDR3 is TGTGCCAGCAGCTTATCGGTGGGCTACACCTTC.

Here the CDR3 reads CASSSRGNTEAFF. DNA of the CDR3: TGTGCCAGCAGCTCCCGGGGAAACACTGAAGCTTTCTTT. The genes are TRBV7-8 and TRBJ1-1; no clear D gene. V was pared by 4 bases and J by 2 bases, with 8 bases between. CDR1 is SGHVS and CDR2 is FQNEAQ in the germline V gene. The CDR3 is 13 residues long. Together with reference TRBV7-8 and TRBJ1-1, the CDR3 gives the full variable domain: GAGVSQSPRYKVAKRGQDVALRCDPISGHVSLFWYQQALGQGPEFLTYFQNEAQLDKSGLPSDRFFAERPEGSVSTLKIQRTQQEDSAVYLCASSSRGNTEAFFGQGTRLTVV.

This clone was counted only a few times. At one end, the junction sequence differs from germline, possibly due to a read error. The V gene is TRBV28, the J gene TRBJ2-7; no clear D gene. Per the germline V gene, CDR1 is MDHEN and CDR2 is SYDVKM. This CDR3 comprises 14 residues. CDR3 nucleotide sequence: TGTGCCACCAGTTCCCCAGCGTTCTCCTACGAGCAGTACTTC. It yields the protein CATSSPAFSYEQYF.

The table lists this clone with a few counts. The chain carries TRBV7-9 and TRBJ2-5; D is unresolved. CDR3 size: 14 residues. Germline V gene lookup returns CDR1 SEHNR and CDR2 FQNEAQ (reference sequence). Trimming stripped 6 bases from V and 5 bases from J, with 16 bases between. CDR3 residues: CASSRRLVGETQYF. The CDR3 DNA sequence: TGTGCCAGCAGTCGCCGACTTGTGGGTGAGACCCAGTACTTC.

This clone came up a few times. Here the CDR3 reads CASSPIAREETQYF. The CDR3 DNA reads TGTGCCAGCTCTCCAATCGCCAGGGAAGAGACCCAGTACTTC. J is TRBJ2-5 and V is TRBV18, with D perhaps matching TRBD1 (5 bases). The CDR3 contains 14 residues. Trimming cost V 6 bases and J 3 bases, with 14 bases left between them. The V gene's germline CDR1 is KGHSH and CDR2 LQKENI.

This chain connects TRBV9 to TRBJ2-2; 13 bases are shared with TRBD2. The germline V gene has CDR1 SGDLS and CDR2 YYNGEE. The length of the CDR3 is 15 residues. J was trimmed by 7 bases and V by 0 bases; bases with no gene match: 0. This CDR3 reads CASSVGTSGSGELFF. Written as DNA, the CDR3 is TGTGCCAGCAGCGTAGGGACTAGCGGGAGCGGGGAGCTGTTTTTT. The whole variable domain, remainder taken from reference TRBV9 and TRBJ2-2, is DSGVTQTPKHLITATGQRVTLRCSPRSGDLSVYWYQQSLDQGLQFLIQYYNGEERAKGNILERFSAQQFPDLHSELNLSSLELGDSALYFCASSVGTSGSGELFFGEGSRLTVL.

V usage is TRBV19 and J usage is TRBJ2-1; 14 bases are shared with TRBD2. Trimming cost V 5 bases and J 9 bases; bases outside gene matches: 9. Germline V lookup: CDR1 LNHDA, CDR2 SQIVND (reference sequence). There are 16 residues in the CDR3. The CDR3 region is CASSVGLAGGTVEQFF. The CDR3 DNA reads TGTGCCAGTAGTGTAGGACTAGCGGGAGGTACGGTTGAGCAGTTCTTC.

The chain links TRBV7-8 to TRBJ1-5, with 9 bases aligning to TRBD1. Losses at the gene ends were 5 bases for V and 5 bases for J; bases not matched to a gene: 4. This CDR3 spans 14 amino acids. CDR1 and CDR2 from the germline V gene are SGHVS and FQNEAQ. CDR3 nucleotide sequence: TGTGCCAGCAGCGGTAACAGGGGGCATCAGCCCCAGCATTTT. Translated: CASSGNRGHQPQHF.

Only a few counts were recorded for this clone. The chain combines TRBV18 with TRBJ1-3; 7 bases align to TRBD1. CDR3 length: 15 residues. Losses at the gene ends were 6 bases for V and 0 bases for J; bases not matched to a gene: 5. Germline CDR1 is KGHSH and CDR2 is LQKENI. The DNA for the CDR3 is TGTGCCAGCTCTCGACAGGGCGTCTCTGGAAACACCATATATTTT. This codes for CASSRQGVSGNTIYF.

The J gene is TRBJ1-2, the V gene TRBV18; 8 nucleotides match TRBD1. Germline V gives CDR1 KGHSH, CDR2 LQKENI. The CDR3 consists of 14 residues. V lost 3 bases to trimming and J lost 4 bases; unmatched junction nucleotides: 4. As DNA, the CDR3 is TGTGCCAGCTCACCCGGACAGGGAGGCTATGGCTACACCTTC. This codes for CASSPGQGGYGYTF.

This sequence joins TRBV5-1 and TRBJ1-1; 11 positions agree with TRBD1. This CDR3 region has 19 residues. The J segment lost 0 bases and the V segment lost 0 bases, leaving 10 bases of the junction unmatched. Germline CDR1 reads SGHRS; CDR2 reads YFSETQ. The CDR3 loop is CASSLGMGTGGTVNTEAFF. CDR3 DNA sequence: TGCGCCAGCAGCTTGGGGATGGGGACAGGGGGTACGGTGAACACTGAAGCTTTCTTT.

The chain couples TRBV5-1 to TRBJ1-1; 8 bases are a match to TRBD1. Germline trimming cut 6 bases from V and 1 base from J; bases unmatched to any gene: 8. Germline V gene data show CDR1 as SGHRS and CDR2 as YFSETQ. The length of the CDR3 is 15 residues. The CDR3 region is CASNWWTGRNTEAFF. The CDR3 DNA reads TGCGCCAGCAACTGGTGGACAGGGAGGAACACTGAAGCTTTCTTT. The whole variable domain, filled in from reference TRBV5-1 and TRBJ1-1, reads KAGVTQTPRYLIKTRGQQVTLSCSPISGHRSVSWYQQTPGQGLQFLFEYFSETQRNKGNFPGRFSGRQFSNSRSEMNVSTLELGDSALYLCASNWWTGRNTEAFFGQGTRLTVV.

As concerns this clone: Other DNA sequences of this sample code for an identical CDR3. The genes are TRBV5-1 and TRBJ2-3; 11 nucleotides agree with TRBD2. V lost 4 bases, J lost 6 bases, and 10 bases stayed unmatched. This CDR3 comprises 16 residues. CDR1 and CDR2 from the germline V gene are SGHRS and YFSETQ. The CDR3 nucleotides read TGCGCCAGCAGCCCTCCCTTAGCGGGAGGGCCGGATACGCAGTATTTT. This translates into CASSPPLAGGPDTQYF.

The chain is built from TRBV23-1 and TRBJ1-5; 7 positions match TRBD1. TRBV23-1 is known as an ORF, though its function is uncertain. The V gene end was trimmed by 4 bases and the J gene end by 1 base; junction bases not matched to a gene: 10. CDR3 length: 17 amino acids. The CDR3 reads CASSRMQGEGSNQPQHF. Written as DNA, the CDR3 is TGCGCCAGCAGTCGGATGCAGGGGGAAGGGAGCAATCAGCCCCAGCATTTT.

This clone was observed a few times. The CDR3 here is CASTGLAVQETQYF. The CDR3 DNA reads TGTGCCAGCACGGGACTAGCGGTTCAAGAGACCCAGTACTTC. The J gene is TRBJ2-5, the V gene TRBV2; 11 nucleotides match TRBD2. This CDR3 region has 14 residues. Germline V gives CDR1 SNHLY, CDR2 FYNNEI. The J segment lost 2 bases and the V segment lost 7 bases, leaving 3 bases of the junction unmatched.

This chain joins TRBV19 and TRBJ2-5; the match to TRBD2 covers 11 bases. V lost 7 bases to trimming and J lost 3 bases; unmatched junction nucleotides: 13. The CDR3 extends over 17 amino acids. Germline CDR1 reads LNHDA; CDR2 reads SQIVND (reference sequence). The CDR3 is CASTSLSGTSGKETQYF. The CDR3 DNA reads TGTGCCAGTACCTCCTTGTCAGGGACTAGCGGCAAAGAGACCCAGTACTTC.

The rearrangement links TRBV7-3 to TRBJ2-2, with TRBD1 identical over 9 bases. V lost 10 bases and J lost 8; bases outside the gene matches: 8. This CDR3 has 13 amino acids. Germline CDR1 SGHTA, CDR2 FQGTGA. CDR3: CATRDREKGELFF. CDR3 DNA sequence: TGTGCCACTCGGGACAGGGAGAAAGGGGAGCTGTTTTTT.